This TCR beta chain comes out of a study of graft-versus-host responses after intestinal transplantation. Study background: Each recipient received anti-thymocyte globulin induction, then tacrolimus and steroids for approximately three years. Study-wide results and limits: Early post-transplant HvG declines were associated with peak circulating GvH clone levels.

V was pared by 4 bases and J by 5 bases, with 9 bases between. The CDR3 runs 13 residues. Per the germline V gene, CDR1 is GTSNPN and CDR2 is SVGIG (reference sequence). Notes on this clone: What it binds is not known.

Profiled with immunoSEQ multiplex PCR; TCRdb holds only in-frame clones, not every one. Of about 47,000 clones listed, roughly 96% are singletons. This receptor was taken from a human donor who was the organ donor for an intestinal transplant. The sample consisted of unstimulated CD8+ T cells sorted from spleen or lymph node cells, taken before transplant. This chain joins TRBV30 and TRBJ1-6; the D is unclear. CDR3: CAWNEQNNSPLHF. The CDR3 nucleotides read TGTGCCTGGAATGAACAGAATAATTCACCCCTCCACTTT.